The rows below give T cell receptor beta chains drawn from one sample of a study of OX40 agonist ivuxolimab in advanced cancers. Only in-frame clones appear in the TCRdb table, and some are missing; sequencing was by immunoSEQ multiplex PCR. The table shows fewer than 55,000 clones, with around 81% occurring only once. Here the sequenced sample was CD4+ or CD8+ T cells sorted from blood, taken in a trial of the OX40 agonist ivuxolimab. Every receptor here comes from an adult with an advanced solid tumor such as melanoma, head and neck, liver or kidney cancer. The CDR3 runs from the conserved cysteine through the conserved F or W. The D gene is left open where the match is weak. Expanded clones are given a class, and other clones once, few, many or no size at all.

clone size: .; V gene: TRBV6-6; D gene: .; J gene: TRBJ2-2; CDR3 protein: CASSPSGAGELFF; CDR3 DNA: TGTGCCAGCAGTCCCTCGGGGGCTGGGGAGCTGTTTTTT
clone size: .; V gene: TRBV28; D gene: .; J gene: TRBJ1-1; CDR3 protein: CASSPQLTNTEAFF; CDR3 DNA: TGTGCCAGCAGCCCACAGCTTACAAACACTGAAGCTTTCTTT
clone size: .; V gene: TRBV27; D gene: TRBD2; J gene: TRBJ2-3; CDR3 protein: CASTLWASGNTDTQYF; CDR3 DNA: TGTGCCAGCACCCTCTGGGCTAGCGGTAACACAGATACGCAGTATTTT
clone size: once; V gene: TRBV29-1; D gene: TRBD2; J gene: TRBJ2-1; CDR3 protein: CSVEGPREGPSSYNEQFF; CDR3 DNA: TGCAGCGTTGAGGGCCCCCGGGAGGGCCCGAGCTCCTACAATGAGCAGTTCTTC
clone size: .; V gene: TRBV28; D gene: TRBD1; J gene: TRBJ1-4; CDR3 protein: CASSGLTGPNEKLFF; CDR3 DNA: TGTGCCAGCAGTGGACTGACAGGGCCTAATGAAAAACTGTTTTTT
clone size: once; V gene: TRBV5-1; D gene: .; J gene: TRBJ1-1; CDR3 protein: CASSVSGYTEAFF; CDR3 DNA: TGCGCCAGCAGCGTTTCAGGGTACACTGAAGCTTTCTTT
clone size: .; V gene: TRBV6-1; D gene: .; J gene: TRBJ2-1; CDR3 protein: CASSEGGYNEQFF; CDR3 DNA: TGTGCCAGCAGTGAAGGAGGGTACAATGAGCAGTTCTTC
clone size: .; V gene: TRBV19; D gene: .; J gene: TRBJ1-2; CDR3 protein: CASSRPTANQDYTF; CDR3 DNA: TGTGCCAGTAGTCGCCCGACAGCCAATCAAGACTACACCTTC
clone size: .; V gene: TRBV11-3; D gene: TRBD1; J gene: TRBJ1-1; CDR3 protein: CASSLVEEVQGGSGTEAFF; CDR3 DNA: TGTGCCAGCAGCTTAGTGGAGGAAGTACAGGGGGGATCGGGAACTGAAGCTTTCTTT
clone size: .; V gene: TRBV9; D gene: .; J gene: TRBJ1-1; CDR3 protein: CASSVEDLRGTEAFF; CDR3 DNA: TGTGCCAGCAGCGTAGAGGACCTACGGGGCACTGAAGCTTTCTTT
clone size: .; V gene: TRBV7-9; D gene: .; J gene: TRBJ2-1; CDR3 protein: CASSLYPSDDEQFF; CDR3 DNA: TGTGCCAGCAGCTTATACCCTAGCGATGATGAGCAGTTCTTC
clone size: .; V gene: TRBV27; D gene: TRBD1; J gene: TRBJ2-1; CDR3 protein: CASSFATGNWEQFF; CDR3 DNA: TGTGCCAGCAGTTTTGCGACAGGGAATTGGGAGCAGTTCTTC
clone size: .; V gene: TRBV29-1; D gene: .; J gene: TRBJ1-2; CDR3 protein: CSASEGYGYTF; CDR3 DNA: TGCAGCGCCAGTGAGGGCTATGGCTACACCTTC
clone size: .; V gene: TRBV7-6; D gene: TRBD2; J gene: TRBJ2-1; CDR3 protein: CASSPLAGVGNEQFF; CDR3 DNA: TGTGCCAGCAGCCCCCTAGCGGGAGTGGGCAATGAGCAGTTCTTC
clone size: .; V gene: TRBV7-8; D gene: .; J gene: TRBJ2-1; CDR3 protein: CASSDGTYNEQFF; CDR3 DNA: TGTGCCAGCAGCGACGGGACCTACAATGAGCAGTTCTTC
clone size: .; V gene: TRBV28; D gene: .; J gene: TRBJ2-5; CDR3 protein: CASSSPHGSGETQYF; CDR3 DNA: TGTGCCAGCAGTTCTCCCCACGGGAGCGGTGAGACCCAGTACTTC
clone size: .; V gene: TRBV2; D gene: .; J gene: TRBJ2-3; CDR3 protein: CASSDGTLTDTQYF; CDR3 DNA: TGTGCCAGCAGTGATGGTACACTCACAGATACGCAGTATTTT
clone size: once; V gene: TRBV28; D gene: .; J gene: TRBJ2-2; CDR3 protein: CASSLVRKNTGELFF; CDR3 DNA: TGTGCCAGCAGTTTGGTACGAAAGAACACCGGGGAGCTGTTTTTT
clone size: .; V gene: TRBV7-6; D gene: TRBD2; J gene: TRBJ2-1; CDR3 protein: CASSLESGEISYNEQFF; CDR3 DNA: TGTGCCAGCAGCTTAGAAAGCGGGGAGATATCCTACAATGAGCAGTTCTTC
clone size: .; V gene: TRBV15; D gene: .; J gene: TRBJ2-1; CDR3 protein: CATSSLRGDWFF; CDR3 DNA: TGTGCCACCAGCAGCCTAAGGGGGGACTGGTTCTTC
clone size: .; V gene: TRBV19; D gene: TRBD1; J gene: TRBJ1-1; CDR3 protein: CASSTGGQEWTEAFF; CDR3 DNA: TGTGCCAGTAGTACAGGGGGCCAGGAGTGGACTGAAGCTTTCTTT
clone size: .; V gene: TRBV9; D gene: .; J gene: TRBJ2-7; CDR3 protein: CASTLGGAGEQYF; CDR3 DNA: TGTGCCAGCACCCTTGGGGGGGCGGGAGAGCAGTACTTC
clone size: .; V gene: TRBV28; D gene: .; J gene: TRBJ1-3; CDR3 protein: CASSITLNSGNTIYF; CDR3 DNA: TGTGCCAGCAGCATTACACTGAACTCTGGAAACACCATATATTTT
clone size: .; V gene: TRBV5-1; D gene: .; J gene: TRBJ2-7; CDR3 protein: CASSLGGEQYF; CDR3 DNA: TGCGCCAGCAGCTTGGGGGGCGAGCAGTACTTC
clone size: .; V gene: TRBV27; D gene: .; J gene: TRBJ2-7; CDR3 protein: CASSPGTAGHEQYF; CDR3 DNA: TGTGCCAGCAGTCCTGGCACGGCGGGCCACGAGCAGTACTTC
clone size: .; V gene: TRBV27; D gene: .; J gene: TRBJ1-1; CDR3 protein: CASSLQPGNTEAFF; CDR3 DNA: TGTGCCAGCAGTCTTCAACCGGGGAACACTGAAGCTTTCTTT
clone size: .; V gene: TRBV4-2; D gene: .; J gene: TRBJ1-1; CDR3 protein: CASSQEEGYGTEAFF; CDR3 DNA: TGTGCCAGCAGCCAAGAGGAAGGATATGGAACTGAAGCTTTCTTT
clone size: .; V gene: TRBV19; D gene: .; J gene: TRBJ2-5; CDR3 protein: CASSIDWAADGTQYF; CDR3 DNA: TGTGCCAGTAGTATAGATTGGGCCGCGGACGGGACCCAGTACTTC
clone size: .; V gene: TRBV2; D gene: .; J gene: TRBJ1-2; CDR3 protein: CASSDPTGLKNYGYTF; CDR3 DNA: TGTGCCAGCAGTGATCCCACAGGTCTGAAGAACTATGGCTACACCTTC
clone size: .; V gene: TRBV30; D gene: .; J gene: TRBJ2-2; CDR3 protein: CAWSEGSGVLNTGELFF; CDR3 DNA: TGTGCCTGGAGTGAGGGTAGCGGAGTCTTGAACACCGGGGAGCTGTTTTTT
clone size: .; V gene: TRBV7-8; D gene: TRBD2; J gene: TRBJ2-1; CDR3 protein: CASSLGGLAGAGYNEQFF; CDR3 DNA: TGTGCCAGCAGCTTAGGGGGACTAGCGGGAGCCGGTTACAATGAGCAGTTCTTC
clone size: .; V gene: TRBV4-3; D gene: .; J gene: TRBJ2-7; CDR3 protein: CASSQDRGYEQYF; CDR3 DNA: TGCGCCAGCAGCCAAGATCGAGGCTACGAGCAGTACTTC
clone size: .; V gene: TRBV5-6; D gene: .; J gene: TRBJ2-7; CDR3 protein: CASSFQRYEQYF; CDR3 DNA: TGTGCCAGCAGTTTTCAACGCTACGAGCAGTACTTC
clone size: .; V gene: TRBV27; D gene: .; J gene: TRBJ2-1; CDR3 protein: CASSLSWTGDNEQFF; CDR3 DNA: TGTGCCAGCAGTTTATCCTGGACGGGGGACAATGAGCAGTTCTTC
clone size: few; V gene: TRBV28; D gene: .; J gene: TRBJ1-5; CDR3 protein: CASSGGFQPQHF; CDR3 DNA: TGTGCCAGCAGTGGCGGATTTCAGCCCCAGCATTTT
clone size: .; V gene: TRBV9; D gene: .; J gene: TRBJ1-5; CDR3 protein: CASSVGGDWSNQPQHF; CDR3 DNA: TGTGCCAGCAGCGTAGGAGGGGACTGGAGCAATCAGCCCCAGCATTTT
clone size: .; V gene: TRBV28; D gene: TRBD2; J gene: TRBJ2-7; CDR3 protein: CASTSAGGSSYEQYF; CDR3 DNA: TGTGCCAGCACCTCAGCGGGAGGGAGCTCCTACGAGCAGTACTTC
clone size: .; V gene: TRBV18; D gene: .; J gene: TRBJ1-5; CDR3 protein: CASSPTGEGQPQHF; CDR3 DNA: TGTGCCAGCTCACCGACTGGTGAGGGTCAGCCCCAGCATTTT
clone size: .; V gene: TRBV27; D gene: .; J gene: TRBJ2-1; CDR3 protein: CASNNEGEGEQFF; CDR3 DNA: TGTGCCAGCAATAACGAGGGCGAGGGAGAGCAGTTCTTC
clone size: .; V gene: TRBV27; D gene: .; J gene: TRBJ1-1; CDR3 protein: CASSPGANTEAFF; CDR3 DNA: TGTGCCAGCAGTCCCGGGGCGAACACTGAAGCTTTCTTT
clone size: .; V gene: TRBV4-1; D gene: .; J gene: TRBJ2-7; CDR3 protein: CASSQVLSSYEQYF; CDR3 DNA: TGCGCCAGCAGCCAAGTACTTAGCTCCTACGAGCAGTACTTC
clone size: .; V gene: TRBV28; D gene: .; J gene: TRBJ1-5; CDR3 protein: CASNSEGLGQPQHF; CDR3 DNA: TGTGCCAGCAACTCAGAGGGGCTGGGTCAGCCCCAGCATTTT
clone size: .; V gene: TRBV27; D gene: .; J gene: TRBJ1-2; CDR3 protein: CASSLSVGSSYGYTF; CDR3 DNA: TGTGCCAGCAGTTTATCGGTCGGGAGCTCGTATGGCTACACCTTC
clone size: .; V gene: TRBV5-4; D gene: .; J gene: TRBJ1-2; CDR3 protein: CASSPGFGGLDGYTF; CDR3 DNA: TGTGCCAGCAGCCCCGGCTTTGGGGGCCTCGACGGCTACACCTTC
clone size: .; V gene: TRBV7-8; D gene: .; J gene: TRBJ1-4; CDR3 protein: CASSLGTGMYEKLFF; CDR3 DNA: TGTGCCAGCAGCTTAGGAACAGGGATGTATGAAAAACTGTTTTTT
clone size: .; V gene: TRBV2; D gene: .; J gene: TRBJ2-2; CDR3 protein: CASSEQGNTGELFF; CDR3 DNA: TGTGCCAGCAGTGAACAGGGGAACACCGGGGAGCTGTTTTTT